This T cell receptor (beta chain) was obtained from a study of CD8+ T cells in alopecia areata. Cells that came from pooled cutaneous lymph nodes were sorted using CD4, CD8alpha, NKG2D, NKG2ACE and other markers. Following RNA extraction, reverse transcription yielded cDNA that acted as the sequencing template. The data were produced by immunoSEQ multiplex PCR, yet TCRdb's version contains in-frame clones alone and is incomplete. This sample carries over 250,000 clones, none of them present only once. To note about this clone: Genes and germline are mouse. The read halts 4 residues ahead of the CDR3 end, with the missing end drawn from the germline J gene.

In germline, CDR1 is NNHDY, CDR2 SYVADS. The CDR3 has 15 amino acids. The sample taken for sequencing was CD4+ T cells sorted from a lymph node. The chain joins TRBV13-3 to TRBJ2-5; TRBD2 aligns across 10 bases. This TCR was recovered from a C3H/HeJ mouse with alopecia areata. The strain is characterized by the MHC haplotype H2-k. CDR3 DNA (partial): TGTGCCAGCAGTGATGCTGGGGGGGCCGGGGAC. Translation: CASSDAGGAGD. Given in full, the CDR3 is CASSDAGGAGDTQYF.